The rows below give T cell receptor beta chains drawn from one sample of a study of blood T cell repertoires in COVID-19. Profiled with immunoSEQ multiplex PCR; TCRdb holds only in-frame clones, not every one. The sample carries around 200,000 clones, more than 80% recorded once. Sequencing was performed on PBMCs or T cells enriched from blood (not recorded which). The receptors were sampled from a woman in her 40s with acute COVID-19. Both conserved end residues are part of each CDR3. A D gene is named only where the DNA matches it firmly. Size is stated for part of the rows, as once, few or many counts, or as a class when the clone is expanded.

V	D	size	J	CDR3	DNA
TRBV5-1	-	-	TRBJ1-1	CASSVGLGETEAFF	TGCGCCAGCAGTGTGGGACTGGGAGAGACTGAAGCTTTCTTT
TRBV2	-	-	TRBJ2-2	CASSPSGLSNTGELFF	TGTGCCAGCAGTCCCTCGGGACTCTCGAACACCGGGGAGCTGTTTTTT
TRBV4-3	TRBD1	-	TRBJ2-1	CASSPSNRGQDEQFF	TGCGCCAGCAGCCCCTCCAACAGGGGGCAAGATGAGCAGTTCTTC
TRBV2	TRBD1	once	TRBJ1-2	CASRFNRGDGYTF	TGTGCCAGCAGATTCAACAGGGGGGATGGCTACACCTTC
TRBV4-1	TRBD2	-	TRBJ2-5	CASSPIVLAGGPFQETQYF	TGCGCCAGCAGCCCCATAGTTCTAGCGGGGGGGCCCTTCCAAGAGACCCAGTACTTC
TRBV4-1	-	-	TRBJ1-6	CASSQDQGFQDPNNSPLHF	TGCGCCAGCAGCCAAGATCAGGGATTCCAGGACCCTAATAATTCACCCCTCCACTTT
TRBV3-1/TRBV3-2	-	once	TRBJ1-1	CASSLGPGDLIGMNTEAFF	TGTGCCAGCAGCCTTGGCCCGGGGGACCTTATTGGGATGAACACTGAAGCTTTCTTT
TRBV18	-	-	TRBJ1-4	CASSPSSAERNEKLFF	TGTGCCAGCTCACCGTCTTCGGCAGAGCGTAATGAAAAACTGTTTTTT
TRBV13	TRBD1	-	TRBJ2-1	CASRQGPQGEQFF	TGTGCCAGCAGACAGGGGCCCCAGGGTGAGCAGTTCTTC
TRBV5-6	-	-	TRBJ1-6	CASSQSFEDSYNSPLHF	TGTGCCAGCAGCCAGAGTTTTGAGGACTCCTATAATTCACCCCTCCACTTT
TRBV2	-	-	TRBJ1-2	CASSDPTNRIYRPRF	TGTGCCAGCAGTGATCCGACGAACAGGATATATCGTCCCCGCTTC
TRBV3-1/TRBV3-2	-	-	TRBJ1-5	CASSQGTAFNQPQHF	TGTGCCAGCAGCCAAGGGACAGCCTTCAATCAGCCCCAGCATTTT
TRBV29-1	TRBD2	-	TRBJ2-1	CSVHGTSGSYNEQFF	TGCAGCGTCCACGGGACTAGCGGATCCTACAATGAGCAGTTCTTC
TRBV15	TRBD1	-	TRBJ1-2	CATSVHPGGEDYGYTF	TGTGCCACCAGCGTCCACCCAGGGGGCGAGGACTATGGCTACACCTTC
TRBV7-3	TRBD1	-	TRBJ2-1	CASSYADRDNNEQFF	TGTGCCAGCAGCTACGCGGACAGGGACAACAATGAGCAGTTCTTC
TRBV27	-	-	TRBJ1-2	CASSLSAVGGYTF	TGTGCCAGCAGTTTATCGGCGGTCGGCGGCTACACCTTC
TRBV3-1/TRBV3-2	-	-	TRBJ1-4	CASSKGVYNEKLFF	TGTGCCAGCAGTAAAGGAGTATATAATGAAAAACTGTTTTTT
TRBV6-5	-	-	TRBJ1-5	CASSYGGGRGNQPQHF	TGTGCCAGCAGTTACGGTGGGGGGAGAGGCAATCAGCCCCAGCATTTT
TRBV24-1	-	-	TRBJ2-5	CATSDLSGRETQYF	TGTGCCACCAGTGATTTGTCAGGGCGAGAGACCCAGTACTTC
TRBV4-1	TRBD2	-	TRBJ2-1	CASSQDPPSGGANEQFF	TGCGCCAGCAGCCAAGATCCTCCGAGCGGGGGGGCGAATGAGCAGTTCTTC
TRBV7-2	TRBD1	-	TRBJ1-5	CASSYRGSRQPQHF	TGTGCCAGCAGTTACAGGGGTTCGCGGCAGCCCCAGCATTTT
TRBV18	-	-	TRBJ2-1	CASSPGGVEQFF	TGTGCCAGCTCACCGGGAGGTGTTGAGCAGTTCTTC
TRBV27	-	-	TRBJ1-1	CASSTTRDTEAFF	TGTGCCAGCAGCACGACGCGGGACACTGAAGCTTTCTTT